This TCR beta chain was sequenced for a study of technical replicates of blood from several donors. This clone has only one observation. Generated by immunoSEQ multiplex PCR, the TCRdb table keeps only in-frame clones and is missing some. This table has about 53,000 clones, approximately 86% appearing once. From germline, CDR1 is LGHNA and CDR2 YSLEER. The CDR3 spans 15 residues. With 0 bases clipped from V and 0 bases from J, the junction kept 2 bases outside the gene matches. Sequenced material: PBMCs. This receptor was obtained from a human donor in good health. Some clones in this sample may be carry-over from other donors' samples. The chain uses TRBV4-3 and TRBJ2-7; 7 bases align to TRBD1. The CDR3 DNA sequence: TGCGCCAGCAGCCAAGATCCAGGGGGCTCCTACGAGCAGTACTTC. It encodes CASSQDPGGSYEQYF.